Listed here are 11 T cell receptor beta chains from one sample, sequenced in a study of blood T cells in healthy people across ages. Alongside a J-beta primer mix, a sample-barcoded 5' primer served in a second PCR lasting 7 to 11 cycles. TCRdb re-analysed the 5' RACE reads in MiXCR, keeping a single row per CDR3 protein. The data contain hundreds of thousands of distinct CDR3 sequences, 20% to 25% of them singletons. Sequencing input: blood. The source is a man in his sixties or seventies in good health.

V gene TRBV18 combines with J gene TRBJ2-7; possible D gene TRBD1, 6 bases. The CDR3 spans 13 residues. V lost 6 bases, J lost 5 bases, and 14 bases lay in between. CDR1 KGHSH and CDR2 LQKENI come from the germline V gene. The CDR3 sequence: CASSPEQGNEQYF. CDR3 in DNA: TGTGCCAGCTCGCCAGAACAGGGAAACGAGCAGTACTTC. Full variable domain (missing parts from reference TRBV18 and TRBJ2-7): NAGVMQNPRHLVRRRGQEARLRCSPMKGHSHVYWYRQLPEEGLKFMVYLQKENIIDESGMPKERFSAEFPKEGPSILRIQQVVRGDSAAYFCASSPEQGNEQYFGPGTRLTVT.

This clonotype has just one count. Here the CDR3 DNA reads TGTGCCAGCAGCCCCAGACCTCTAGCGGGAGGCGAGCAGTACTTC. It translates to CASSPRPLAGGEQYF. This sequence joins TRBV3-1 and TRBJ2-7, with 11 bases lining up with TRBD2. This CDR3 contains 15 residues. J gave up 6 bases and V 4 bases, and 8 bases lay outside the gene matches. Germline CDR1 is LGHDT and CDR2 is YNNKEL (reference sequence).

The chain recombines TRBV5-1 with TRBJ2-7; D not certain. Trimming removed 0 bases at V and 5 bases at J, with 12 bases between. CDR1 and CDR2 from the germline V gene are SGHRS and YFSETQ. This CDR3 is built from 14 residues. The CDR3 loop is CASSLVTPVDEQYF. The CDR3 DNA sequence: TGCGCCAGCAGCTTGGTGACACCAGTCGACGAGCAGTACTTC.

The chain joins TRBV25-1 to TRBJ2-3; 7 bases match TRBD1. The germline V gene has CDR1 MGHDK and CDR2 SYGVNS. J was trimmed by 6 bases and V by 8 bases; bases with no gene match: 11. This CDR3 has 14 amino acids. The CDR3 region has the DNA TGTGCCAGCTATGGGGACAGACTCGGGGATACGCAGTATTTT. Translation: CASYGDRLGDTQYF.

This clonotype was recorded a few times. This sequence joins TRBV10-3 and TRBJ1-4; D unresolved. The CDR3 spans 15 residues. V lost 3 bases, J lost 8 bases, and 16 bases lay in between. Germline lookup yields CDR1 ENHRY and CDR2 SYGVKD. The CDR3 DNA is TGTGCCATCAGTGACGGTGGCAGTGGAAGGGAAAAACTGTTTTTT. Its translation is CAISDGGSGREKLFF.

Comment on this clonotype: One end of the junction does not line up with germline, which may come from a read error. The gene calls are TRBV20-1 and TRBJ2-1, with unresolved D. There are 11 residues in the CDR3. Looked up from germline, CDR1 is DFQATT and CDR2 is SNEGSKA (reference sequence). DNA of the CDR3: TGTAGTGCTACTGGGGTTAATGAGCAGTTCTTC. Translation: CSATGVNEQFF.

This clonotype was seen at least ten times. The V and J genes are TRBV12-5 and TRBJ2-2; the match to TRBD1 covers 9 bases. Trimming removed 6 bases from V and 4 bases from J; junction bases left unmatched: 6. This CDR3 has 15 amino acids. Germline loops: CDR1 LGHNT, CDR2 FRNRAP. The CDR3 nucleotides read TGTGCTAGTGGCATACAGGGGGCGGGCACCGGGGAGCTGTTTTTT. Its protein is CASGIQGAGTGELFF.

The sample holds a few counts of this clonotype. J is TRBJ2-5 and V is TRBV20-1; 7 positions agree with TRBD1. The CDR3 is 15 amino acids. V was pared by 6 bases and J by 3 bases, with 13 bases of the junction left unmatched. CDR1 is DFQATT, CDR2 SNEGSKA, per germline (reference sequence). CDR3 nucleotide sequence: TGCAGTGCCATACGCTTACAGGGGAGAGAAGAGACCCAGTACTTC. It codes for CSAIRLQGREETQYF.

The V gene is TRBV29-1, the J gene TRBJ2-5, with 9 bases matching TRBD1. CDR1 and CDR2 from the germline V gene are SQVTM and ANQGSEA. Trimming cost V 8 bases and J 3 bases; bases outside gene matches: 4. This CDR3 is 12 amino acids long. The CDR3 reads CSIRTGEETQYF. DNA for the CDR3: TGCAGCATACGGACAGGGGAAGAGACCCAGTACTTC. Drawing the rest from reference TRBV29-1 and TRBJ2-5, the complete variable domain is SAVISQKPSRDICQRGTSLTIQCQVDSQVTMMFWYRQQPGQSLTLIATANQGSEATYESGFVIDKFPISRPNLTFSTLTVSNMSPEDSSIYLCSIRTGEETQYFGPGTRLLVL.

V and J are TRBV20-1 and TRBJ2-7, with D maybe TRBD2 (5 bases). This CDR3 is built from 13 residues. Per the germline V gene, CDR1 is DFQATT and CDR2 is SNEGSKA (reference sequence). Trimming took off 1 base at V and 3 bases at J, with 10 bases between the two ends. The CDR3 nucleotides read TGCAGTGCTAGAGGCCTAGCATTCTACGAGCAGTACTTC. Translation gives CSARGLAFYEQYF.

This clonotype was observed a few times. The gene calls are TRBV4-2 and TRBJ2-1; D perhaps matches TRBD2 (5 bases). Germline CDR1 and CDR2: LGHNA and YNFKEQ. V lost 0 bases to trimming and J lost 6 bases, with 9 bases between them. This CDR3 region has 14 residues. The CDR3 loop reads CASSQDPSLNEQFF. In DNA, the CDR3 is TGTGCCAGCAGCCAAGATCCTAGCCTCAATGAGCAGTTCTTC.